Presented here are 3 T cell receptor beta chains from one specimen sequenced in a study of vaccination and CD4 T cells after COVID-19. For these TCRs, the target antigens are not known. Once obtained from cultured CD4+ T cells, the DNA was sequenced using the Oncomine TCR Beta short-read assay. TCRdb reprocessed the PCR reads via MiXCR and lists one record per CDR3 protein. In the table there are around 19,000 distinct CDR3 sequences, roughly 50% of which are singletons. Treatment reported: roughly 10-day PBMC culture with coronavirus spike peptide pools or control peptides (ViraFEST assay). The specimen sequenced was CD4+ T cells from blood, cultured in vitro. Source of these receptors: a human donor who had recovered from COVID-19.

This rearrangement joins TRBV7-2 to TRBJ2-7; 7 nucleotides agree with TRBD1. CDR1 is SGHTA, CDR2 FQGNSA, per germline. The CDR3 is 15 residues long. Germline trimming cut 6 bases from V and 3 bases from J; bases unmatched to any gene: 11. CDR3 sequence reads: CASRPGGQSIYEQYF. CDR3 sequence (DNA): TGTGCCAGCAGGCCTGGGGGACAGAGCATCTACGAGCAGTACTTC.

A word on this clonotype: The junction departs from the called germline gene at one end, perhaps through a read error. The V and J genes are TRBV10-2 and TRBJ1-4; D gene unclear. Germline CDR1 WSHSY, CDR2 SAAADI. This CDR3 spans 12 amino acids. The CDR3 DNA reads TGCGCCAGCAGCCAGGAGAATGAAGAACTGTTTTTT. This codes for CASSQENEELFF.

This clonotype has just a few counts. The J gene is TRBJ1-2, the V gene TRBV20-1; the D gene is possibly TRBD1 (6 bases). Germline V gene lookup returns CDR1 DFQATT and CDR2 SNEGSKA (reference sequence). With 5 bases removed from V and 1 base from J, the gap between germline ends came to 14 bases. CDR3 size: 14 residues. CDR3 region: CSARKQGFNYGYTF. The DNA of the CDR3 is TGCAGTGCTCGTAAACAGGGTTTTAACTATGGCTACACCTTC.